This passage covers 30 T cell receptor beta chains from one sample sequenced in a study of identical twins. TCRdb itself ran the 5' RACE reads through MiXCR, one entry per CDR3 protein. This sample carries over 250,000 distinct CDR3 sequences, more than 8% of them seen once, and the ten largest clones take under 7.5%. These records were also assigned to another study, of yellow fever vaccine responses in identical twins.

Sequenced sample: CD8+ T cells sorted from blood. These receptors came from a woman aged 18-29 years in good health.

This rearrangement joins TRBV6-5 to TRBJ2-2; 7 bases fit TRBD1. Germline V lookup: CDR1 MNHEY, CDR2 SVGAGI. J gave up 5 bases and V 0 bases, and 0 bases lay outside the gene matches. CDR3 length equals 14 residues. CDR3 nucleotide sequence: TGTGCCAGCAGTTACTCACAGGGGACCGGGGAGCTGTTTTTT. This sequence encodes CASSYSQGTGELFF.

This clonotype occurred a few times. The chain carries TRBV9 and TRBJ2-7, with D perhaps given as TRBD1 or TRBD2 (5 bases each). V lost 1 base to trimming and J lost 7 bases, with 21 bases between them. Germline CDR1 is SGDLS and CDR2 is YYNGEE. The CDR3 runs to 16 residues. The CDR3 DNA is TGTGCCAGCAGCGTATCAGAGGGGACCAACCTACGAGAGCAGTACTTC. Its translation is CASSVSEGTNLREQYF. The variable domain in full, with the rest retrieved from reference TRBV9 and TRBJ2-7, is DSGVTQTPKHLITATGQRVTLRCSPRSGDLSVYWYQQSLDQGLQFLIQYYNGEERAKGNILERFSAQQFPDLHSELNLSSLELGDSALYFCASSVSEGTNLREQYFGPGTRLTVT.

The chain recombines TRBV7-2 with TRBJ2-7; possibly TRBD2 for D (6 bases). The CDR3 loop spans 16 amino acids. Trimming shortened V by 5 bases and J by 4 bases, and 21 bases separated the two germline ends. Germline values: CDR1 SGHTA, CDR2 FQGNSA. The CDR3 region is CASSPDRGTRSYEQYF. Written as DNA, the CDR3 is TGTGCCAGCAGCCCCGACCGGGGGACCCGTTCATACGAGCAGTACTTC. The entire variable domain, with the rest obtained from reference TRBV7-2 and TRBJ2-7, is as follows: GAGVSQSPSNKVTEKGKDVELRCDPISGHTALYWYRQSLGQGLEFLIYFQGNSAPDKSGLPSDRFSAERTGGSVSTLTIQRTQQEDSAVYLCASSPDRGTRSYEQYFGPGTRLTVT.

This clonotype was seen more than once but under ten times. This rearrangement joins TRBV29-1 to TRBJ2-2; 7 bases map to TRBD1. Germline V lookup: CDR1 SQVTM, CDR2 ANQGSEA. Unmatched junction bases numbered 6, after V lost 2 bases and J lost 0 bases. This CDR3 is 16 amino acids long. CDR3 amino acids: CSVESPGTANTGELFF. In DNA, the CDR3 is TGCAGCGTTGAATCCCCCGGGACAGCGAACACCGGGGAGCTGTTTTTT.

The rearrangement joins TRBV12-3 or TRBV12-4 to TRBJ2-7; 7 positions match TRBD1. V shed 6 bases and J 2 bases; nucleotides not matched to a gene: 13. The CDR3 spans 16 residues. CDR3 region: CASRTGLGFGTYEQYF. CDR3 coding DNA: TGTGCCAGCAGGACAGGGCTCGGGTTTGGAACCTACGAGCAGTACTTC.

The chain has TRBV7-8 and TRBJ1-5, with 8 bases that match TRBD1. The CDR3 length is 14 residues. J was trimmed by 7 bases and V by 5 bases; bases with no gene match: 7. Germline loops: CDR1 SGHVS, CDR2 FQNEAQ. The CDR3 here is CASSEDAGGQPQHF. For the CDR3, the DNA is TGTGCCAGCAGCGAAGACGCAGGGGGCCAGCCCCAGCATTTT.

This clonotype showed up many times. The chain employs TRBV2 and TRBJ2-7, with 8 nucleotides matching TRBD2. CDR1 is SNHLY and CDR2 is FYNNEI in the germline V gene. V lost 2 bases and J lost 0; bases outside the gene matches: 9. The CDR3 runs to 17 residues. The CDR3 DNA is TGTGCCAGCAGTGAACCGCCCACTAGCGGACGCTCCTACGAGCAGTACTTC. Translating gives CASSEPPTSGRSYEQYF.

This clonotype was detected many times. This chain connects TRBV20-1 to TRBJ2-5; 7 bases map to TRBD2. V trimming: 0 bases; J trimming: 2 bases; junction bases outside the gene matches: 18. Germline CDR1 and CDR2: DFQATT and SNEGSKA (reference sequence). CDR3 length: 19 amino acids. The CDR3 region is CSARDHGLAAPLGQETQYF. The CDR3 region has the DNA TGCAGTGCTAGAGATCATGGGCTAGCGGCTCCCCTGGGGCAAGAGACCCAGTACTTC.

The chain links TRBV27 to TRBJ2-7; D may correspond to TRBD1 or TRBD2 (5 bases each). The CDR3 length is 16 residues. Trimming removed 7 bases from V and 7 bases from J, with 26 bases in between. Looked up from germline, CDR1 is MNHEY and CDR2 is SMNVEV (reference sequence). The CDR3 DNA is TGTGCCAGCACCCCACTTGAGACAGTGCTTACGGGGGAGCAGTACTTC. Protein sequence: CASTPLETVLTGEQYF.

This clonotype occurred a few times. The chain links TRBV27 to TRBJ2-1; D is undetermined. The CDR3 consists of 12 residues. CDR1 and CDR2 from the germline V gene are MNHEY and SMNVEV (reference sequence). The V end was cut by 0 bases, the J end by 8 bases, with 5 bases between. The CDR3 spells CASSLSRYEQFF. DNA of the CDR3: TGTGCCAGCAGTTTATCGCGCTATGAGCAGTTCTTC.

This clonotype was seen repeatedly, ten times or more. The gene calls are TRBV5-1 and TRBJ2-1, with 10 positions matching TRBD2. The CDR3 loop spans 17 amino acids. The germline CDR1 and CDR2 sequences are SGHRS and YFSETQ. Losses at the gene ends were 0 bases for V and 4 bases for J; bases not matched to a gene: 7. CDR3 nucleotides: TGCGCCAGCAGCTTGGGGGCCGTAGCGGGGGGATACAATGAGCAGTTCTTC. It yields the protein CASSLGAVAGGYNEQFF.

Only a few counts were recorded for this clonotype. The chain links TRBV28 to TRBJ2-5; D might be TRBD2 (5 bases). Trimming shortened V by 7 bases and J by 5 bases, and 26 bases separated the two germline ends. The CDR3 is 17 amino acids. Germline V lookup: CDR1 MDHEN, CDR2 SYDVKM. In DNA form, the CDR3 reads TGTGCCAGCACCCCCCCCGTGGAGGCTAGCTTTCTGGAGACCCAGTACTTC. Its translation: CASTPPVEASFLETQYF.

Only a few counts were recorded for this clonotype. CDR3 nucleotides: TGTGCCAGCAGCCCCTACGGACTAGCGGGGGGGTTGGATGAGCAGTTCTTC. This codes for CASSPYGLAGGLDEQFF. The chain is built from TRBV7-2 and TRBJ2-1, with 15 bases identical to TRBD2. With V trimmed by 5 bases and J by 8 bases, 10 bases remained unmatched. From germline, CDR1 is SGHTA and CDR2 FQGNSA. The CDR3 spans 17 residues.

The chain carries TRBV7-6 and TRBJ2-2; D remains ambiguous. V gave up 1 base and J gave up 1 base, with 7 bases separating them. This CDR3 has 15 amino acids. Per germline, CDR1 SGHVS and CDR2 FNYEAQ. CDR3 region: CASSLEPLNTGELFF. The CDR3, as DNA: TGTGCCAGCAGCTTAGAACCTCTGAACACCGGGGAGCTGTTTTTT.

This clonotype was observed a few times. This rearrangement joins TRBV3-1 to TRBJ2-7; D possibly uses TRBD1 or TRBD2 (5 bases each). Trimming shortened V by 0 bases and J by 1 base, and 13 bases separated the two germline ends. The germline V gene encodes CDR1 LGHDT and CDR2 YNNKEL (reference sequence). The CDR3 totals 16 residues. CDR3: CASSQEMGERSYEQYF. Written as DNA, the CDR3 is TGTGCCAGCAGCCAAGAAATGGGGGAGAGGTCCTACGAGCAGTACTTC.

This clonotype was counted at least ten times. The rearrangement links TRBV11-2 to TRBJ2-7; D possibly corresponds to TRBD1 (7 bases). CDR1 is SGHAT, CDR2 FQNNGV, per germline. The CDR3 is made up of 16 amino acids. Trimming removed 1 base from V and 4 bases from J, with 17 bases in between. This CDR3 reads CASSLAPEGAGYEQYF. The CDR3 DNA follows: TGTGCCAGCAGCTTAGCCCCGGAGGGGGCGGGATACGAGCAGTACTTC. Combining the CDR3 with reference TRBV11-2 and TRBJ2-7 gives the whole variable domain EAGVAQSPRYKIIEKRQSVAFWCNPISGHATLYWYQQILGQGPKLLIQFQNNGVVDDSQLPKDRFSAERLKGVDSTLKIQPAKLEDSAVYLCASSLAPEGAGYEQYFGPGTRLTVT.

This clonotype occurred many times. The chain is built from TRBV10-3 and TRBJ1-5, with unresolved D. Trimming cost V 0 bases and J 7 bases, with 10 bases left between them. The CDR3 consists of 14 residues. Germline V gene data show CDR1 as ENHRY and CDR2 as SYGVKD. CDR3 coding DNA: TGTGCCATCAGTGAGTCTGACTATGGGCAGCCCCAGCATTTT. It codes for CAISESDYGQPQHF.

This clonotype has just one count. The chain couples TRBV12-3 or TRBV12-4 to TRBJ2-1; a weak D match, TRBD2 (5 bases). Trimming stripped 1 base from V and 8 bases from J, with 6 bases between. CDR3 length: 12 amino acids. CDR3 amino acids: CASSLDSDEQFF. The CDR3 region has the DNA TGTGCCAGCAGTTTAGATAGCGATGAGCAGTTCTTC.

The gene calls are TRBV29-1 and TRBJ1-3; no reliable D call. V was trimmed by 5 bases and J by 0 bases, leaving 2 bases between them. Per germline, CDR1 SQVTM and CDR2 ANQGSEA. The CDR3 is 11 amino acids. Here the CDR3 DNA reads TGCAGCGTTCACTCTGGAAACACCATATATTTT. It yields the protein CSVHSGNTIYF.

The chain is built from TRBV2 and TRBJ2-7; the match to TRBD1 covers 7 bases. The CDR3 is made up of 14 amino acids. CDR1 and CDR2 from the germline V gene are SNHLY and FYNNEI. J lost 0 bases, V lost 9 bases, and 8 bases had no gene match. The CDR3, as DNA: TGTGCCAGAGGACAGGACTCTAGCTCCTACGAGCAGTACTTC. Its protein is CARGQDSSSYEQYF.

The chain couples TRBV12-3 or TRBV12-4 to TRBJ2-1; D gene ambiguous. Trimming removed 6 bases from V and 0 bases from J, with 12 bases in between. The CDR3 sequence is 15 residues long. The CDR3 loop reads CASSQLQSSYNEQFF. The CDR3, as DNA: TGTGCCAGCAGCCAACTACAGAGCTCCTACAATGAGCAGTTCTTC.

V usage is TRBV6-1 and J usage is TRBJ1-2; 9 bases match TRBD1. Trimming removed 6 bases from V and 3 bases from J; junction bases left unmatched: 11. This CDR3 is built from 16 residues. From germline, CDR1 is MNHNS and CDR2 SASEGT. CDR3 DNA: TGTGCCAGCAGCCCCCCGTCGACAGGGGGTGACTATGGCTACACCTTC. It codes for CASSPPSTGGDYGYTF.

This clonotype was observed many times. The chain couples TRBV28 to TRBJ2-5, with TRBD1 as a possible D gene (5 bases). The CDR3 has 14 amino acids. V was clipped by 6 bases and J by 1 base, with 12 bases between them. CDR1 is MDHEN and CDR2 is SYDVKM in the germline V gene. DNA of the CDR3: TGTGCCAGCAGCATAGACAGAACCCAAGAGACCCAGTACTTC. Protein sequence: CASSIDRTQETQYF.

The chain joins TRBV24-1 to TRBJ2-1; no clear D. This CDR3 has 14 amino acids. CDR1 and CDR2 from the germline V gene are KGHDR and SFDVKD. The germline V and J ends were trimmed by 3 bases and 5 bases, with 10 bases remaining between them. CDR3 DNA: TGTGCCACCAGTGATGTGGACCCGAACAATGAGCAGTTCTTC. Residues: CATSDVDPNNEQFF.

This clonotype came up a few times. The chain employs TRBV7-3 and TRBJ2-3; 10 bases are a match to TRBD2. V was pared by 3 bases and J by 4 bases, with 7 bases of the junction left unmatched. The CDR3 consists of 16 residues. Per the germline V gene, CDR1 is SGHTA and CDR2 is FQGTGA. CDR3 nucleotide sequence: TGTGCCAGCAGCTTCACGAGCGGGGGGGTCGCAGATACGCAGTATTTT. Its translation: CASSFTSGGVADTQYF.

This chain links TRBV6-5 with TRBJ2-3; D uncertain. CDR1 MNHEY and CDR2 SVGAGI come from the germline V gene. This CDR3 spans 15 amino acids. V lost 0 bases and J 3 bases, leaving 10 bases between the germline ends. CDR3 residues: CASSYSSHSTDTQYF. The CDR3 bases are TGTGCCAGCAGTTACTCCTCGCACAGTACAGATACGCAGTATTTT.

In this sample, this clonotype turned up a few times. This chain connects TRBV5-1 to TRBJ2-3, with TRBD2 matching over 10 bases. The CDR3 contains 15 residues. After removal of 5 bases from V and 0 bases from J, the junction contained 3 bases not matched to a gene. Germline V CDR1 and CDR2: SGHRS, YFSETQ. CDR3 nucleotide sequence: TGCGCCAGCAGGGCGACTAGCGGGAGCACAGATACGCAGTATTTT. It is translated as CASRATSGSTDTQYF.

This chain joins TRBV12-3 or TRBV12-4 and TRBJ2-1; no firm D call. The CDR3 is 14 residues long. V gave up 4 bases and J gave up 0 bases, with 7 bases separating them. CDR3 DNA sequence: TGTGCCAGCAGTTACATAAACTCCTACAATGAGCAGTTCTTC. Translated: CASSYINSYNEQFF.

This clonotype was picked up many times. The V gene is TRBV29-1, the J gene TRBJ2-1; TRBD2 matches 12 bases. The CDR3 is 13 residues long. Germline V gene sequence: CDR1 SQVTM, CDR2 ANQGSEA. With 6 bases clipped from V and 4 bases from J, the junction kept 1 base outside the gene matches. CDR3 loop: CSVGTSGYNEQFF. The CDR3 bases are TGCAGCGTGGGGACTAGCGGGTACAATGAGCAGTTCTTC.

This clonotype was detected only a few times. The chain has TRBV5-1 and TRBJ2-1; D not resolved. V lost 6 bases and J 7 bases, leaving 17 bases between the germline ends. CDR1 and CDR2 from the germline V gene are SGHRS and YFSETQ. This CDR3 has 14 amino acids. The DNA for the CDR3 is TGCGCCAGCACCTCTTGGGAAAGGGCGAATGAGCAGTTCTTC. This translates into CASTSWERANEQFF. The whole variable domain, filled in from reference TRBV5-1 and TRBJ2-1, reads KAGVTQTPRYLIKTRGQQVTLSCSPISGHRSVSWYQQTPGQGLQFLFEYFSETQRNKGNFPGRFSGRQFSNSRSEMNVSTLELGDSALYLCASTSWERANEQFFGPGTRLTVL.